This T cell receptor (beta chain) stems from a study of T cells in Graves' hyperthyroidism and ophthalmopathy. Whole-study findings and limits: Blood held most thyroid clonotypes expanded above 0.001 frequency. Prediction of ophthalmopathy progression came a median roughly 6.7 months pre-onset. Using 13 V-J features, a model discriminated ophthalmopathy from stable hyperthyroidism.

Regions amplified from RNA transcripts were the TCR beta CDR3 regions. First-round RT-PCR with HTBI primers amplified the TCR CDR3 region. TCRdb re-called the multiplex PCR reads through MiXCR, storing one row per CDR3 protein. Seen here are 450,000 to 650,000 distinct CDR3 sequences, roughly 20% observed once, and the top ten hold roughly 29%. CDR1 is MNHNS, CDR2 SASEGT, per germline. There are 16 residues in the CDR3. The V and J ends lost 6 bases and 0 bases respectively, with 18 bases between them. Clinical symptoms, serum thyroxine, TRAb, thyroid ultrasound and orbital computed tomography informed diagnoses. Points on this clonotype: Its antigen is unidentified.

Sequencing used blood. The chain uses TRBV6-1 and TRBJ2-7; maybe TRBD1 (5 bases). The receptor comes from a man aged 18 to 29 with Graves' hyperthyroidism. CDR3 amino acids: CASRGVRTGSSYEQYF. The DNA for the CDR3 is TGTGCCAGCAGAGGGGTCCGGACCGGCAGCTCCTACGAGCAGTACTTC.